This record looks at one TCR beta chain sequence and its context. The CDR3 spans 14 residues. Trimming took 0 bases from V and 6 from J, leaving 12 bases between them. Per the germline V gene, CDR1 is SGDLS and CDR2 is YYNGEE. This entry is derived from a study of blood T cell repertoires in COVID-19. About the research overall: Acute-phase and convalescent COVID-19 samples originated in the United States, Italy and Spain. Sample material is recorded as cDNA or gDNA derived from T cells, B-cell-depleted T cells, or PBMCs.

Seattle-derived patients entered the study during active infection and were followed longitudinally. Source study methods: Reference gene primer amplification in the assay estimated nucleated cell counts. Sequenced by immunoSEQ multiplex PCR; TCRdb stores in-frame clones only, minus some. That table supplies the V and J calls and clone size; D and trimming were determined from the DNA. The sample contains 190,000 or so clones, over 80% of which appear only once. The V call is TRBV9, the J call TRBJ1-1; possible D gene TRBD1, 6 bases. This clonotype was obtained from a man aged 55 to 69 with COVID-19, enrolled during active disease. The sequenced material came from peripheral blood. The CDR3 coding sequence is TGTGCCAGCAGCGTAGAAGGGGGTTTCCCTGAAGCTTTCTTT. Its translation: CASSVEGGFPEAFF.